The rows below give T cell receptor beta chains drawn from one sample of a study of shared clonotypes between healthy human individuals. Libraries were prepared by immunoSEQ multiplex PCR; TCRdb keeps only in-frame clonotypes and omits some of them. The table records around 1.9 million clones, more than 85% of them present only once. Sequencing was performed on naive CD8+ T cells from PBMCs. These receptors were obtained from a man in his late teens or twenties in good health. Some clones in this sample may be carry-over from other donors' samples. CDR3s include the opening cysteine and the closing phenylalanine or tryptophan. Each record gives: D gene, V gene, clone size, J gene, CDR3 protein, CDR3 DNA. The D gene is left open where the match is weak. Clone size appears in some rows only: once, few, many, or a class for an expanded clone.

d_gene: -
v_gene: TRBV15
abundance: -
j_gene: TRBJ2-1
CDR3aa: CATALGDTHYNEQFF
CDR3nt: TGTGCCACAGCGTTGGGAGACACCCACTACAATGAGCAGTTCTTC

d_gene: TRBD2
v_gene: TRBV11-2
abundance: -
j_gene: TRBJ2-3
CDR3aa: CASSLEGLAVDTQYF
CDR3nt: TGTGCCAGCAGCTTAGAGGGACTAGCGGTAGATACGCAGTATTTT

d_gene: -
v_gene: TRBV27
abundance: -
j_gene: TRBJ1-1
CDR3aa: CASSLGSEAFF
CDR3nt: TGTGCCAGCAGTTTAGGAAGTGAAGCTTTCTTT

d_gene: -
v_gene: TRBV28
abundance: few
j_gene: TRBJ1-5
CDR3aa: CASSLIRYQPQHF
CDR3nt: TGTGCCAGCAGTTTAATCAGATATCAGCCCCAGCATTTT

d_gene: -
v_gene: TRBV19
abundance: once
j_gene: TRBJ1-5
CDR3aa: CASSIIRDSNQPQHF
CDR3nt: TGTGCCAGTAGTATCATAAGGGATAGCAATCAGCCCCAGCATTTT

d_gene: -
v_gene: TRBV11-2
abundance: -
j_gene: TRBJ2-7
CDR3aa: CASSPLGGSYEQYF
CDR3nt: TGTGCCAGCAGCCCGCTTGGGGGCTCCTACGAGCAGTACTTC

d_gene: TRBD2
v_gene: TRBV9
abundance: -
j_gene: TRBJ2-5
CDR3aa: CASSVRLAGSQETQYF
CDR3nt: TGTGCCAGCAGCGTCCGACTAGCGGGCAGCCAAGAGACCCAGTACTTC

d_gene: TRBD1
v_gene: TRBV28
abundance: -
j_gene: TRBJ2-7
CDR3aa: CASSWTGVEEQYF
CDR3nt: TGTGCCAGCAGTTGGACAGGGGTTGAAGAGCAGTACTTC

d_gene: -
v_gene: TRBV15
abundance: -
j_gene: TRBJ2-7
CDR3aa: CATSRAGTSYEQYF
CDR3nt: TGTGCCACCAGCAGAGCAGGGACCTCCTACGAGCAGTACTTC

d_gene: TRBD1
v_gene: TRBV5-1
abundance: -
j_gene: TRBJ2-2
CDR3aa: CASSLAGTGETGELFF
CDR3nt: TGCGCCAGCAGCTTGGCCGGGACAGGGGAAACCGGGGAGCTGTTTTTT

d_gene: -
v_gene: TRBV27
abundance: once
j_gene: TRBJ1-1
CDR3aa: CASSLLGLNTEAFF
CDR3nt: TGTGCCAGCAGTTTATTGGGTCTGAACACTGAAGCTTTCTTT

d_gene: -
v_gene: TRBV6-5
abundance: -
j_gene: TRBJ2-7
CDR3aa: CASSPTVGDAYEQYF
CDR3nt: TGTGCCAGCAGCCCTACGGTCGGGGACGCCTACGAGCAGTACTTC

d_gene: -
v_gene: TRBV11-2
abundance: -
j_gene: TRBJ1-1
CDR3aa: CASSPDMRGTEAFF
CDR3nt: TGTGCCAGCAGCCCAGACATGAGGGGGACTGAAGCTTTCTTT

d_gene: TRBD1
v_gene: TRBV25-1
abundance: -
j_gene: TRBJ1-2
CDR3aa: CASSEWVGDRDGYTF
CDR3nt: TGTGCCAGCAGTGAATGGGTTGGGGACAGGGATGGCTACACCTTC

d_gene: -
v_gene: TRBV27
abundance: -
j_gene: TRBJ2-7
CDR3aa: CASSLSRTEIYEQYF
CDR3nt: TGTGCCAGCAGCCTGTCCCGGACAGAAATCTACGAGCAGTACTTC

d_gene: -
v_gene: TRBV7-2
abundance: -
j_gene: TRBJ1-2
CDR3aa: CASSLGGEGKSSGYTF
CDR3nt: TGTGCCAGCAGCTTAGGAGGGGAGGGAAAGAGTTCTGGCTACACCTTC

d_gene: -
v_gene: TRBV11-1
abundance: once
j_gene: TRBJ2-7
CDR3aa: CASSSNFGVYEQYF
CDR3nt: TGTGCCAGCAGCTCCAACTTCGGGGTTTACGAGCAGTACTTC

d_gene: TRBD2
v_gene: TRBV5-6
abundance: -
j_gene: TRBJ2-1
CDR3aa: CASSAGTSYLEQFF
CDR3nt: TGTGCCAGCAGCGCCGGGACTAGTTATCTTGAGCAGTTCTTC

d_gene: TRBD1
v_gene: TRBV11-2
abundance: -
j_gene: TRBJ2-1
CDR3aa: CASSLTDRGPYNEQFF
CDR3nt: TGTGCCAGCAGCTTAACAGACAGGGGGCCCTACAATGAGCAGTTCTTC

d_gene: -
v_gene: TRBV9
abundance: -
j_gene: TRBJ2-7
CDR3aa: CASSVGSPGYEQYF
CDR3nt: TGTGCCAGCAGCGTAGGGTCCCCCGGCTACGAGCAGTACTTC

d_gene: TRBD1
v_gene: TRBV7-9
abundance: -
j_gene: TRBJ1-1
CDR3aa: CASSSRQGRSTEAFF
CDR3nt: TGTGCCAGCAGCTCCCGACAGGGGAGGAGCACTGAAGCTTTCTTT

d_gene: -
v_gene: TRBV15
abundance: -
j_gene: TRBJ2-5
CDR3aa: CATSFRKQETQYF
CDR3nt: TGTGCCACCAGTTTTCGCAAACAAGAGACCCAGTACTTC

d_gene: -
v_gene: TRBV27
abundance: -
j_gene: TRBJ2-7
CDR3aa: CASAQGGTYEQYF
CDR3nt: TGTGCCAGCGCTCAGGGGGGAACCTACGAGCAGTACTTC

d_gene: TRBD2
v_gene: TRBV19
abundance: -
j_gene: TRBJ2-1
CDR3aa: CASNSGTSGTEQFF
CDR3nt: TGTGCCAGTAATTCCGGGACTAGCGGCACTGAGCAGTTCTTC

d_gene: -
v_gene: TRBV9
abundance: -
j_gene: TRBJ2-3
CDR3aa: CASSVGLPTTDTQYF
CDR3nt: TGTGCCAGCAGCGTGGGGCTCCCAACCACAGATACGCAGTATTTT

d_gene: -
v_gene: TRBV5-3
abundance: -
j_gene: TRBJ1-1
CDR3aa: CASSRDGAALEAFF
CDR3nt: TGTGCCAGCAGCCGTGATGGGGCAGCACTTGAAGCTTTCTTT